This is a list of T cell receptor beta chains from one sample in a study of cytomegalovirus exposure and HLA in healthy donors. Only in-frame clones appear in the TCRdb table, and some are missing; sequencing was by immunoSEQ multiplex PCR. The sample holds some 180,000 clones, more than 75% seen once. What was sequenced was PBMCs. The receptors were gathered from a man between 25 and 39 years old in good health and CMV-seropositive. The CDR3 runs from the conserved cysteine through the conserved F or W. The D gene is left open where the match is weak. The size field is filled for only some rows; it gives once, few, many or a size class.

TRBJ2-7 - TRBV7-2 TRBD1 CASSADRGSYEQYF TGTGCCAGCAGCGCCGACAGGGGCTCCTACGAGCAGTACTTC
TRBJ1-5 - TRBV19 - CASSERGIGNQPQHF TGTGCCAGTAGTGAAAGGGGAATCGGCAATCAGCCCCAGCATTTT
TRBJ2-7 - TRBV7-9 TRBD2 CASSSSGRPTYEQYF TGTGCCAGCAGCTCTAGCGGGAGGCCCACCTACGAGCAGTACTTC
TRBJ2-5 - TRBV6-5 TRBD1 CASSWLGIQGIETQYF TGTGCCAGCAGTTGGCTCGGAATACAGGGGATAGAGACCCAGTACTTC
TRBJ2-5 - TRBV9 TRBD1 CASSVKPDREKTQYF TGTGCCAGCAGCGTTAAACCCGACAGGGAGAAGACCCAGTACTTC
TRBJ2-1 - TRBV9 TRBD2 CASSVAPGAGAHNEQFF TGTGCCAGCAGCGTAGCCCCGGGAGCGGGGGCCCACAATGAGCAGTTCTTC
TRBJ2-1 - TRBV9 TRBD2 CASSEGLAENNEQFF TGTGCCAGCAGCGAGGGACTAGCGGAGAACAATGAGCAGTTCTTC
TRBJ2-7 - TRBV5-1 TRBD2 CASSLGTSGYDEQYF TGCGCCAGCAGCTTGGGTACTAGCGGATATGACGAGCAGTACTTC
TRBJ2-7 - TRBV7-9 TRBD1 CASSLALSGTEWGEQYF TGTGCCAGCAGCTTAGCTCTATCTGGGACAGAGTGGGGCGAGCAGTACTTC
TRBJ2-2 - TRBV27 TRBD2 CASSWGLAGGVGELFF TGTGCCAGCAGTTGGGGGTTAGCGGGAGGAGTCGGGGAGCTGTTTTTT
TRBJ2-2 few TRBV4-1 TRBD2 CASRRAGEDTGELFF TGCGCCAGCAGGAGAGCGGGAGAGGATACCGGGGAGCTGTTTTTT
TRBJ2-5 - TRBV6-5 TRBD2 CASSLLAGVKETQYF TGTGCCAGCTCTTTGCTAGCGGGGGTAAAAGAGACCCAGTACTTC
TRBJ1-2 - TRBV6-5 - CASRIDRWSGYTF TGTGCCAGCAGAATAGACAGGTGGTCTGGCTACACCTTC
TRBJ2-2 - TRBV18 TRBD1 CASSPDRTGDTGELFF TGTGCCAGCTCACCGGACAGGACCGGGGACACCGGGGAGCTGTTTTTT
TRBJ1-4 few TRBV2 - CASSREGWEKLFF TGTGCCAGCAGTCGAGAGGGTTGGGAAAAACTGTTTTTT
TRBJ2-7 - TRBV2 TRBD1 CASSLDREYEQYF TGTGCCAGCAGTTTGGACAGGGAGTACGAGCAGTACTTC
TRBJ2-3 - TRBV7-6 TRBD1 CASSSRQGTDTQYF TGTGCCAGCAGCTCCAGACAGGGTACAGATACGCAGTATTTT
TRBJ2-3 - TRBV10-2 - CASSFSGSTDTQYF TGCGCCAGCAGCTTTAGCGGCTCCACAGATACGCAGTATTTT
TRBJ2-3 - TRBV7-2 - CASSPLADTQYF TGTGCCAGCAGCCCTTTAGCGGATACGCAGTATTTT
TRBJ2-5 - TRBV2 - CASKGSEVVGRETQYF TGTGCCAGCAAGGGTAGCGAGGTGGTGGGAAGGGAGACCCAGTACTTC
TRBJ2-1 once TRBV29-1 TRBD2 CSVGSSGATNEQFF TGCAGCGTTGGATCCAGCGGGGCGACTAATGAGCAGTTCTTC
TRBJ2-3 - TRBV5-1 - CASSLAGMDTQYF TGCGCCAGCAGCTTGGCGGGGATGGATACGCAGTATTTT
TRBJ1-3 - TRBV6-5 TRBD1 CASSLDRAAGNTIYF TGTGCCAGCAGTCTCGACAGGGCGGCTGGAAACACCATATATTTT
TRBJ2-2 - TRBV4-1 TRBD1 CASSLRTGDYTGELFF TGCGCCAGCAGCCTTCGGACAGGAGACTACACCGGGGAGCTGTTTTTT
TRBJ2-5 - TRBV29-1 - CSVDGRGETQYF TGCAGCGTTGACGGAAGGGGAGAGACCCAGTACTTC
TRBJ2-7 - TRBV7-2 - CASSFVTGSYEQYF TGTGCCAGCAGCTTCGTGACAGGCTCCTACGAGCAGTACTTC
TRBJ2-3 - TRBV6-5 - CASSYTGTPDTQYF TGTGCCAGCAGTTACACCGGGACTCCAGATACGCAGTATTTT
TRBJ2-3 few TRBV5-1 TRBD2 CASSSGGLAGGDSDTQYF TGCGCCAGCAGCAGCGGCGGACTAGCGGGAGGGGACTCAGATACGCAGTATTTT
TRBJ1-1 - TRBV9 - CASSVANSNTEAFF TGTGCCAGCAGCGTAGCTAATTCGAACACTGAAGCTTTCTTT
TRBJ2-5 once TRBV11-2 - CASSFFLQETQYF TGTGCCAGCAGCTTTTTTCTTCAAGAGACCCAGTACTTC
TRBJ2-2 once TRBV11-2 TRBD2 CASSATSGRFTGELFF TGTGCCAGCAGCGCAACGAGCGGGAGGTTTACCGGGGAGCTGTTTTTT
TRBJ1-5 once TRBV19 - CASTELQRPGQPQHF TGTGCCAGTACCGAACTTCAGAGGCCAGGGCAGCCCCAGCATTTT
TRBJ2-3 - TRBV11-2 - CASSLTGYPDTQYF TGTGCCAGCAGCTTAACAGGGTATCCAGATACGCAGTATTTT